This entry lists 30 T cell receptor beta chains sequenced from one sample in a study of cytomegalovirus exposure and HLA in healthy donors. PCR involved 60 Vbeta and 13 Jbeta primers. This table comes from immunoSEQ multiplex PCR, and its TCRdb copy is limited to in-frame clones, with some not included. Among approximately 190,000 clones listed, roughly 82% were seen once. Sequenced sample: PBMCs. All receptors derive from a woman aged 50 to 65 in good health and CMV-seropositive.

The gene calls are TRBV7-9 and TRBJ1-2; perhaps TRBD1 as D (5 bases). This CDR3 is built from 13 residues. Germline V CDR1 and CDR2: SEHNR, FQNEAQ (reference sequence). V dropped 5 bases and J dropped 2 bases, with 9 bases sitting between them. This CDR3 reads CASSPDSNYGYTF. The CDR3 nucleotides are TGTGCCAGCAGCCCTGACAGCAACTATGGCTACACCTTC.

The rearrangement uses TRBV14 and TRBJ2-3, with D hard to call. CDR1 SGHDN and CDR2 FVKESK come from the germline V gene. The CDR3 is made up of 15 amino acids. The V end lost 4 bases, the J end lost 1 base, and 12 bases lay between the germline ends. The CDR3 DNA reads as TGTGCCAGCAGCCCTCCGACTGCCCGCACAGATACGCAGTATTTT. Its protein is CASSPPTARTDTQYF.

The V gene is TRBV7-2, the J gene TRBJ2-3, with TRBD2 matching 7 bases. The germline V gene has CDR1 SGHTA and CDR2 FQGNSA. The ends lost 2 bases at V and 7 bases at J; junction bases unmatched: 3. The CDR3 totals 13 residues. The CDR3 loop reads CASSLMGGYTQYF. As DNA, the CDR3 is TGTGCCAGCAGCTTAATGGGGGGGTATACGCAGTATTTT.

The genes are TRBV27 and TRBJ2-7; 10 bases are a match to TRBD2. The trim removed 5 bases at V and 3 bases at J, leaving 7 bases unmatched. There are 15 residues in the CDR3. Germline V gene sequence: CDR1 MNHEY, CDR2 SMNVEV (reference sequence). This CDR3 is CASSVALAGVYEQYF. The CDR3 DNA reads as TGTGCCAGCAGTGTAGCGCTAGCGGGGGTCTACGAGCAGTACTTC.

The gene calls are TRBV18 and TRBJ1-3; 8 bases fit TRBD1. This CDR3 is 17 amino acids long. V was pared by 5 bases and J by 8 bases, with 17 bases of the junction left unmatched. Looked up from germline, CDR1 is KGHSH and CDR2 is LQKENI. As DNA, the CDR3 is TGTGCCAGCTCATATCTTCTTGGGACAGGAGCAGCGGACACCATATATTTT. Protein sequence: CASSYLLGTGAADTIYF.

The chain recombines TRBV4-1 with TRBJ2-3; the match to TRBD2 covers 8 bases. The CDR3 length is 17 residues. Germline values: CDR1 MGHRA, CDR2 YSYEKL. Trimming cost V 2 bases and J 2 bases; bases outside gene matches: 9. The CDR3 nucleotides are TGCGCCAGCAGCCAAAGAGGTGGCGGGGGGCCCACAGATACGCAGTATTTT. Residues: CASSQRGGGGPTDTQYF.

The chain uses TRBV4-1 and TRBJ2-7; 8 bases fit TRBD1. V was pared by 4 bases and J by 7 bases, with 15 bases of the junction left unmatched. The CDR3 is 16 amino acids. Germline V gene sequence: CDR1 MGHRA, CDR2 YSYEKL. The CDR3 DNA sequence: TGCGCCAGCAGCCTAGACCCTAGACAGGGGTACGTAGAGCAGTACTTC. Residues: CASSLDPRQGYVEQYF.

CDR3 protein: CASSQGTSGAGGEQYF. The CDR3 coding sequence is TGCGCCAGCAGCCAGGGGACTAGCGGGGCCGGTGGGGAGCAGTACTTC. This chain connects TRBV4-3 to TRBJ2-7; the match to TRBD2 covers 13 bases. From germline, CDR1 is LGHNA and CDR2 YSLEER. V dropped 3 bases and J dropped 7; count of bases not matched to a gene: 9. The CDR3 has 16 amino acids.

This chain connects TRBV4-1 to TRBJ1-1; a weak D match, TRBD1 (5 bases). V lost 4 bases, J lost 0 bases, and 18 bases lay in between. The CDR3 is 17 amino acids. Germline values: CDR1 MGHRA, CDR2 YSYEKL. The CDR3 loop reads CASSLGPPQGMNTEAFF. Here the CDR3 DNA reads TGCGCCAGCAGCCTGGGGCCCCCCCAGGGTATGAACACTGAAGCTTTCTTT.

The chain couples TRBV25-1 to TRBJ2-1; 10 bases map to TRBD2. Germline V gene lookup returns CDR1 MGHDK and CDR2 SYGVNS. The V segment lost 3 bases and the J segment 0 bases; nucleotides outside the gene matches: 2. The CDR3 totals 16 residues. DNA of the CDR3: TGTGCCAGCAGTGAGAGCGGGGGGGGCTCCTACAATGAGCAGTTCTTC. This codes for CASSESGGGSYNEQFF.

The chain combines TRBV7-6 with TRBJ1-2; D may be TRBD1 (6 bases). The CDR3 totals 13 residues. Germline V gene lookup returns CDR1 SGHVS and CDR2 FNYEAQ. V was clipped by 5 bases and J by 8 bases, with 15 bases between them. CDR3 loop: CASSGYRDRGYTF. The CDR3 nucleotides read TGTGCCAGCAGCGGATACAGGGATCGCGGCTACACCTTC.

The chain carries TRBV6-5 and TRBJ1-2; D possibly corresponds to TRBD1 (6 bases). V was trimmed by 7 bases and J by 5 bases, leaving 20 bases between them. CDR3 size: 15 residues. CDR1 MNHEY and CDR2 SVGAGI come from the germline V gene. CDR3 bases: TGTGCCAGCAAACCTACACAGGGAGTGGGGTATGGCTACACCTTC. It specifies CASKPTQGVGYGYTF.

The chain is built from TRBV11-2 and TRBJ2-5; TRBD1 matches at 9 bases. Germline V lookup: CDR1 SGHAT, CDR2 FQNNGV. The CDR3 runs to 16 residues. The V gene end was trimmed by 2 bases and the J gene end by 5 bases; junction bases not matched to a gene: 9. The CDR3 here is CASSLSRDRVGETQYF. CDR3 DNA: TGTGCCAGCAGCTTATCGAGGGACAGGGTGGGGGAGACCCAGTACTTC.

The V and J genes are TRBV6-1 and TRBJ1-5; D ambiguous. V lost 1 base and J 2 bases, leaving 9 bases between the germline ends. Germline V gene lookup returns CDR1 MNHNS and CDR2 SASEGT. The CDR3 length is 15 residues. The DNA for the CDR3 is TGTGCCAGCAGTGAAGGGGTGGGCGGCAATCAGCCCCAGCATTTT. It is translated as CASSEGVGGNQPQHF.

The CDR3 DNA is TGCGCCAGCAGCTTGATGGGAGCGGATACGCAGTATTTT. Its translation is CASSLMGADTQYF. The V and J genes are TRBV5-1 and TRBJ2-3; a possible D gene is TRBD2 (5 bases). The V gene's germline CDR1 is SGHRS and CDR2 YFSETQ. Trimming removed 1 base at V and 6 bases at J, with 9 bases between. The CDR3 covers 13 residues.

There are a few counts of this clone. The chain employs TRBV19 and TRBJ1-2, with D perhaps TRBD1 (5 bases). V lost 1 base, J lost 0 bases, and 9 bases lay in between. Germline V gives CDR1 LNHDA, CDR2 SQIVND (reference sequence). CDR3 length: 15 residues. The CDR3 bases are TGTGCCAGTAGTATAGGGGGCAGCGCTAACTATGGCTACACCTTC. Amino acid sequence: CASSIGGSANYGYTF. The complete variable domain, with remaining parts taken from reference TRBV19 and TRBJ1-2, reads DGGITQSPKYLFRKEGQNVTLSCEQNLNHDAMYWYRQDPGQGLRLIYYSQIVNDFQKGDIAEGYSVSREKKESFPLTVTSAQKNPTAFYLCASSIGGSANYGYTFGSGTRLTVV.

The chain has TRBV6-6 and TRBJ2-7; TRBD1 might be the D (7 bases). Between the trimmed V and J ends, which lost 2 bases and 2 bases, there was a span of 10 bases. The CDR3 totals 14 residues. The V gene's germline CDR1 is MNHNY and CDR2 SVGAGI (reference sequence). Written as DNA, the CDR3 is TGTGCCAGCAGTTACGGCAGGGGGGCCTACGAGCAGTACTTC. Its protein product is CASSYGRGAYEQYF.

The chain links TRBV27 to TRBJ2-5, with no clear D. The end of the DNA aligns better with TRBJ2-7, so the J call may be wrong. Looked up from germline, CDR1 is MNHEY and CDR2 is SMNVEV (reference sequence). This CDR3 is built from 11 residues. The CDR3 sequence is CASSFGDEQYF. As DNA, the CDR3 is TGTGCCAGCAGTTTTGGAGACGAGCAGTACTTC.

V is TRBV29-1 and J is TRBJ2-5, with TRBD2 matching over 11 bases. The CDR3 covers 17 residues. Germline CDR1 SQVTM, CDR2 ANQGSEA. V lost 3 bases to trimming and J lost 5 bases; unmatched junction nucleotides: 14. This chain's CDR3 is CSVDPPPLAGGRETQYF. The CDR3 DNA follows: TGCAGCGTTGACCCCCCTCCCTTAGCGGGGGGGCGGGAGACCCAGTACTTC. Using reference TRBV29-1 and TRBJ2-5 for the parts outside the CDR3, the full variable domain is SAVISQKPSRDICQRGTSLTIQCQVDSQVTMMFWYRQQPGQSLTLIATANQGSEATYESGFVIDKFPISRPNLTFSTLTVSNMSPEDSSIYLCSVDPPPLAGGRETQYFGPGTRLLVL.

The rearrangement links TRBV6-1 to TRBJ2-7; TRBD1 matches at 8 bases. CDR3 size: 15 residues. In germline, CDR1 is MNHNS, CDR2 SASEGT. Germline trimming cut 6 bases from V and 3 bases from J; bases unmatched to any gene: 10. CDR3 loop: CASSDRQGLHYEQYF. CDR3 coding DNA: TGTGCCAGCAGCGATAGACAGGGGCTCCACTACGAGCAGTACTTC.

The count of this clone is one. The V call is TRBV19, the J call TRBJ2-7, with TRBD1 matching over 7 bases. The germline V gene has CDR1 LNHDA and CDR2 SQIVND (reference sequence). V shed 6 bases and J 3 bases; nucleotides not matched to a gene: 2. CDR3 length: 12 amino acids. In DNA, the CDR3 is TGTGCCAGTAGAGGGGACAGCTACGAGCAGTACTTC. This sequence encodes CASRGDSYEQYF.

The chain links TRBV7-9 to TRBJ2-5; 9 nucleotides line up with TRBD1. The J call may be wrong; the DNA end is better matched by TRBJ2-7. The CDR3 runs to 14 residues. Germline V gene sequence: CDR1 SEHNR, CDR2 FQNEAQ (reference sequence). In nucleotides, the CDR3 is TGTGCCAGCAGTCCCGGGACAGGGTCCCACGAGCAGTACTTC. Translated, it gives CASSPGTGSHEQYF.

With regard to this clone: An end of the junction differs from the germline gene, which may be a read error. The CDR3 DNA is TGTTCCAGCAGCTTAGAGCAGGGAAACACTGAAGCTTTCTTT. Its protein product is CSSSLEQGNTEAFF. The chain employs TRBV7-9 and TRBJ1-1, with D possibly matching TRBD1 (5 bases). The V gene's germline CDR1 is SEHNR and CDR2 FQNEAQ (reference sequence). The CDR3 is made up of 14 amino acids.

This chain joins TRBV4-1 and TRBJ2-7, with 7 bases that match TRBD2. CDR1 MGHRA and CDR2 YSYEKL come from the germline V gene. The CDR3 is made up of 14 amino acids. Trimming cost V 4 bases and J 0 bases; bases outside gene matches: 3. CDR3 nucleotide sequence: TGCGCCAGCAGCCCCGGGGGGAACTCCTACGAGCAGTACTTC. Protein product: CASSPGGNSYEQYF.

V usage is TRBV28 and J usage is TRBJ2-1; D unresolved. Trimming stripped 5 bases from V and 6 bases from J, with 11 bases between. The CDR3 is 13 amino acids. Per the germline V gene, CDR1 is MDHEN and CDR2 is SYDVKM. The CDR3 loop reads CASSTLLGNEQFF. The CDR3 nucleotides are TGTGCCAGCAGTACCCTCCTCGGCAATGAGCAGTTCTTC. Filled out from reference TRBV28 and TRBJ2-1, the complete variable domain reads DVKVTQSSRYLVKRTGEKVFLECVQDMDHENMFWYRQDPGLGLRLIYFSYDVKMKEKGDIPEGYSVSREKKERFSLILESASTNQTSMYLCASSTLLGNEQFFGPGTRLTVL.

The chain recombines TRBV21-1 with TRBJ1-1; the DNA was not used to check the table's D call, TRBD1. TRBV21-1 counts as a pseudogene. This CDR3 is 14 amino acids long. DNA of the CDR3: TGTGCCAGCAGCAAAGGACAGATGAACACTGAAGTTTTCTTT. Protein product: CASSKGQMNTEVFF.

The chain has TRBV7-2 and TRBJ1-5, with TRBD1 identical over 7 bases. CDR1 and CDR2 (germline): SGHTA, FQGNSA. The CDR3 has 16 amino acids. V shed 5 bases and J 6 bases; nucleotides not matched to a gene: 13. The CDR3 is CASSPETGEESQPQHF. DNA for the CDR3: TGTGCCAGCAGCCCGGAAACAGGGGAAGAAAGTCAGCCCCAGCATTTT. Full variable domain (outside the CDR3, taken from reference TRBV7-2 and TRBJ1-5): GAGVSQSPSNKVTEKGKDVELRCDPISGHTALYWYRQSLGQGLEFLIYFQGNSAPDKSGLPSDRFSAERTGGSVSTLTIQRTQQEDSAVYLCASSPETGEESQPQHFGDGTRLSIL.

The J gene is TRBJ2-1, the V gene TRBV7-9, with D possibly matching TRBD2 (6 bases). Germline loops: CDR1 SEHNR, CDR2 FQNEAQ (reference sequence). The CDR3 has 13 amino acids. V was trimmed by 5 bases and J by 9 bases, leaving 14 bases between them. Here the CDR3 DNA reads TGTGCCAGCAGCCTACCAGGAGCGGGTGAGCAGTTCTTC. This translates into CASSLPGAGEQFF.

The chain recombines TRBV7-8 with TRBJ2-1; 9 bases are shared with TRBD2. This CDR3 has 18 amino acids. V dropped 7 bases and J dropped 0; count of bases not matched to a gene: 13. CDR1 is SGHVS, CDR2 FQNEAQ, per germline. The CDR3 here is CASTERGAFTYSYNEQFF. The CDR3 DNA reads as TGTGCCAGCACCGAGCGGGGGGCTTTCACCTACTCCTACAATGAGCAGTTCTTC. The variable domain in full, completed from reference TRBV7-8 and TRBJ2-1, reads GAGVSQSPRYKVAKRGQDVALRCDPISGHVSLFWYQQALGQGPEFLTYFQNEAQLDKSGLPSDRFFAERPEGSVSTLKIQRTQQEDSAVYLCASTERGAFTYSYNEQFFGPGTRLTVL.

This chain links TRBV5-4 with TRBJ2-1; 11 bases line up with TRBD2. The V gene's germline CDR1 is SGHNT and CDR2 YYREEE (reference sequence). V lost 5 bases to trimming and J lost 1 base; unmatched junction nucleotides: 5. The CDR3 is made up of 16 amino acids. CDR3 protein: CASRLLAGASYNEQFF. The CDR3 DNA follows: TGTGCCAGCAGACTACTAGCGGGGGCATCCTACAATGAGCAGTTCTTC.